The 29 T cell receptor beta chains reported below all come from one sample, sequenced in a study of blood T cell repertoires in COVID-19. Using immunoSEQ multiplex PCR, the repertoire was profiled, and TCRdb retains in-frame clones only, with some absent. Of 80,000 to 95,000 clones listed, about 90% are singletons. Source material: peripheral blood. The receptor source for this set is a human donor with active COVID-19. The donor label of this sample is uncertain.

In nucleotides, the CDR3 is TGTGCCATCAGGGGGACAGGGGCGTCGGACAATGAGCAGTTCTTC. Translating gives CAIRGTGASDNEQFF. This rearrangement joins TRBV10-3 to TRBJ2-1; 10 nucleotides line up with TRBD1. Germline CDR1 ENHRY, CDR2 SYGVKD. The CDR3 loop spans 15 amino acids. J gave up 5 bases and V 6 bases, and 7 bases lay outside the gene matches.

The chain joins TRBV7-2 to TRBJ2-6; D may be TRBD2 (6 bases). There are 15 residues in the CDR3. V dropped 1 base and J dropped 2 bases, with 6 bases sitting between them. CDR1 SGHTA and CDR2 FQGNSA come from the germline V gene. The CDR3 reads CASSLGRAGANVLTF. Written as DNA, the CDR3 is TGTGCCAGCAGCTTAGGGAGGGCTGGGGCCAACGTCCTGACTTTC.

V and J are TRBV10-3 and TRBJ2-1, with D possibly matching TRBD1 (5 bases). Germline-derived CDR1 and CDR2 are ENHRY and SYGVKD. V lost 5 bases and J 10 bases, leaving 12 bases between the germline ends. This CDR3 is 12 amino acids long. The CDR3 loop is CAISLMGPEQFF. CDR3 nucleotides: TGTGCCATCAGTCTCATGGGGCCCGAGCAGTTCTTC.

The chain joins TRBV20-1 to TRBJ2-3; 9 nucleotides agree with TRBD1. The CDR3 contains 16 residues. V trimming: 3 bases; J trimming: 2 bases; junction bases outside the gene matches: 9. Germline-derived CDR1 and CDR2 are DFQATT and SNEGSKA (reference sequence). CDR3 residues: CSASRGGQGTTDTQYF. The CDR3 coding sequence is TGCAGTGCTAGTAGGGGAGGACAGGGGACCACAGATACGCAGTATTTT.

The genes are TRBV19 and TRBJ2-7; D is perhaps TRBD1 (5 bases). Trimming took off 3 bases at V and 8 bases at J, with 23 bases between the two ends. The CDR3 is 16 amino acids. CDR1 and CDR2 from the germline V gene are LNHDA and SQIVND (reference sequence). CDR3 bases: TGTGCCAGTAGTATCACAGGCGGCAGCGTCGCGGCCCAGCAGTACTTC. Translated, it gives CASSITGGSVAAQQYF.

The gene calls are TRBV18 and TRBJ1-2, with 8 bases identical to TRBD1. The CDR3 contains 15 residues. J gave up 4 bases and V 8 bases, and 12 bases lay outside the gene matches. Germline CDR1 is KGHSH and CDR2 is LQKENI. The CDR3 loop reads CASTTSGQGVYGYTF. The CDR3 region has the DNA TGTGCCAGCACTACATCTGGACAGGGAGTCTATGGCTACACCTTC. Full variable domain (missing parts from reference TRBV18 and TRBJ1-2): NAGVMQNPRHLVRRRGQEARLRCSPMKGHSHVYWYRQLPEEGLKFMVYLQKENIIDESGMPKERFSAEFPKEGPSILRIQQVVRGDSAAYFCASTTSGQGVYGYTFGSGTRLTVV.

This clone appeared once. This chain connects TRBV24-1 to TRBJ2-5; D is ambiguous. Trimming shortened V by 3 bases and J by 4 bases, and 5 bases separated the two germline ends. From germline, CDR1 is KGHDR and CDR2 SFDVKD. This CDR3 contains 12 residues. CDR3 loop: CATSDPGETQYF. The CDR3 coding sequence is TGTGCCACCAGTGATCCCGGAGAGACCCAGTACTTC.

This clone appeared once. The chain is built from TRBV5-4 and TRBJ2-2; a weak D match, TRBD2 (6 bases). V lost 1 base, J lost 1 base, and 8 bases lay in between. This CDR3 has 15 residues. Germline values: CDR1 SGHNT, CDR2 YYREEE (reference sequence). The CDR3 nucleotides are TGTGCCAGCAGCTTGTCCGGGGGGAACACCGGGGAGCTGTTTTTT. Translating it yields CASSLSGGNTGELFF.

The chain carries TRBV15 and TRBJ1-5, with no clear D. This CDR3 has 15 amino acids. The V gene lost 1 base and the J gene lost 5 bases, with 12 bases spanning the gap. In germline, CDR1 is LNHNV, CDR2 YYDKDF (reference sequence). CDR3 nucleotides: TGTGCCACCAGCAGAGTGGAGGCTCGACATCAGCCCCAGCATTTT. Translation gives CATSRVEARHQPQHF. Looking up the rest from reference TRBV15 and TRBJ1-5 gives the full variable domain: DAMVIQNPRYQVTQFGKPVTLSCSQTLNHNVMYWYQQKSSQAPKLLFHYYDKDFNNEADTPDNFQSRRPNTSFCFLDIRSPGLGDTAMYLCATSRVEARHQPQHFGDGTRLSIL.

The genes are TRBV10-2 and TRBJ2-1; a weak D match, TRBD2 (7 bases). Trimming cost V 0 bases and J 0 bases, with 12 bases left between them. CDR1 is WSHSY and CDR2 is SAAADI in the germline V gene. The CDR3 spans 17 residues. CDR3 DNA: TGCGCCAGCAGTGAGTCGGGGGGGCCAGTCTCCTACAATGAGCAGTTCTTC. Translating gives CASSESGGPVSYNEQFF.

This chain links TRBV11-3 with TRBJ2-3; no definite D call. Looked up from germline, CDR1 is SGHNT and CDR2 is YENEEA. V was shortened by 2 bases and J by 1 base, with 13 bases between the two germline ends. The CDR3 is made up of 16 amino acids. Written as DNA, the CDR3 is TGTGCCAGCAGCTTACGGGTTGGAGTGGGCACAGATACGCAGTATTTT. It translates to CASSLRVGVGTDTQYF.

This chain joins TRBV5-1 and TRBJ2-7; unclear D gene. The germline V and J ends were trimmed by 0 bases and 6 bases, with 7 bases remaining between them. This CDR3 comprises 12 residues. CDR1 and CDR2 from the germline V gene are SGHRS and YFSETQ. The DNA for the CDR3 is TGCGCCAGCAGCTTGGTAGTTTCCGAGCAGTACTTC. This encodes CASSLVVSEQYF.

CDR3 sequence reads: CASSLAGRGTGELFF. The CDR3 coding sequence is TGTGCCAGCAGCTTAGCTGGGCGGGGCACCGGGGAGCTGTTTTTT. The V and J genes are TRBV11-2 and TRBJ2-2; TRBD2 might be the D (6 bases). The CDR3 extends over 15 amino acids. Germline CDR1 and CDR2: SGHAT and FQNNGV. Trimming stripped 1 base from V and 4 bases from J, with 10 bases between. Together with reference TRBV11-2 and TRBJ2-2, the CDR3 gives the full variable domain: EAGVAQSPRYKIIEKRQSVAFWCNPISGHATLYWYQQILGQGPKLLIQFQNNGVVDDSQLPKDRFSAERLKGVDSTLKIQPAKLEDSAVYLCASSLAGRGTGELFFGEGSRLTVL.

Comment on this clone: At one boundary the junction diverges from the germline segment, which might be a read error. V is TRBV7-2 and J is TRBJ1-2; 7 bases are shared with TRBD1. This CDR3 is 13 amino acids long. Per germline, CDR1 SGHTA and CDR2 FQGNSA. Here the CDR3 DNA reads TGTGCCAGCAGCTTAGAAACGGGACAGTTGGGGTACTTC. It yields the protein CASSLETGQLGYF.

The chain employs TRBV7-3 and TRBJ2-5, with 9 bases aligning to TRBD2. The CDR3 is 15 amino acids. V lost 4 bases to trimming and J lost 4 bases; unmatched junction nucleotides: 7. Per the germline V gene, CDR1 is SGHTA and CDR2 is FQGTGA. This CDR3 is CASSSLAGALETQYF. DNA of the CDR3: TGTGCCAGCAGCTCTTTAGCGGGGGCCTTAGAGACCCAGTACTTC.

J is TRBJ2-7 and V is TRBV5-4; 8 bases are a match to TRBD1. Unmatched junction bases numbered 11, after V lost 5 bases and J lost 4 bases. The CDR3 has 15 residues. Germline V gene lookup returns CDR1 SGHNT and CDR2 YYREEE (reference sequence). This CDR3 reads CASSPSRTGKYEQYF. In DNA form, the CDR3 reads TGTGCCAGCAGTCCGTCGAGGACAGGGAAATACGAGCAGTACTTC.

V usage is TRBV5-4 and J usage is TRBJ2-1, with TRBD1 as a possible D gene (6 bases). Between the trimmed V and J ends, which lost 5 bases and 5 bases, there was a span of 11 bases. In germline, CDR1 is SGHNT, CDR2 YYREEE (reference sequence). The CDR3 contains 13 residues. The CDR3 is CASRRTVNNEQFF. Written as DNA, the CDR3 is TGTGCCAGCAGACGGACAGTCAACAATGAGCAGTTCTTC. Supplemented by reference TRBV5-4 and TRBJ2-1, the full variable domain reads ETGVTQSPTHLIKTRGQQVTLRCSSQSGHNTVSWYQQALGQGPQFIFQYYREEENGRGNFPPRFSGLQFPNYSSELNVNALELDDSALYLCASRRTVNNEQFFGPGTRLTVL.

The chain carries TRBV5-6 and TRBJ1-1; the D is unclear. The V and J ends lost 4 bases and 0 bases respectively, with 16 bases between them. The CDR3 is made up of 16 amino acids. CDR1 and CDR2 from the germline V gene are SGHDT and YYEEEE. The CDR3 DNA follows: TGTGCCAGCAGCCCCGGCGGGGTGTCCATGAACACTGAAGCTTTCTTT. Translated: CASSPGGVSMNTEAFF.

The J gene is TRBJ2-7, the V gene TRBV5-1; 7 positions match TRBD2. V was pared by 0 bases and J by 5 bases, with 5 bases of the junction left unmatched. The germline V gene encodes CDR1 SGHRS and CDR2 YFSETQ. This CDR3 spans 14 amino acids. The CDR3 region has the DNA TGCGCCAGCAGCTTGGCCGCGGGGGACCACGAGCAGTACTTC. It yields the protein CASSLAAGDHEQYF.

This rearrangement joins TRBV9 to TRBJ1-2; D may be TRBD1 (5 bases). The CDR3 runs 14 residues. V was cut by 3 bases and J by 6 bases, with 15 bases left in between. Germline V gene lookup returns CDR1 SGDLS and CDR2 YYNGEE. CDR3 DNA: TGTGCCAGCAGCGCGGCGCCTTTAGGGGATGGCTACACCTTC. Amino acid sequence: CASSAAPLGDGYTF.

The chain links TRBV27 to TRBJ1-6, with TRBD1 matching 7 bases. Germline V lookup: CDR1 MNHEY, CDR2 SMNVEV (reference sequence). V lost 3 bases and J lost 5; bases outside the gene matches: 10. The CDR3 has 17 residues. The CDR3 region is CASSFYQPDRDNSPLHF. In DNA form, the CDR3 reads TGTGCCAGCAGTTTTTACCAACCCGACAGGGATAATTCACCCCTCCACTTT.

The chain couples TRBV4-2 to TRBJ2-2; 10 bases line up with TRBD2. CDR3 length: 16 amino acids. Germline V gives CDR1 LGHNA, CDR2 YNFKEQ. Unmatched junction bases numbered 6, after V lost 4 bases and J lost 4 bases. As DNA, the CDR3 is TGTGCCAGCAGCCCTCATAGCGGGGGGTCCACCGGGGAGCTGTTTTTT. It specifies CASSPHSGGSTGELFF.

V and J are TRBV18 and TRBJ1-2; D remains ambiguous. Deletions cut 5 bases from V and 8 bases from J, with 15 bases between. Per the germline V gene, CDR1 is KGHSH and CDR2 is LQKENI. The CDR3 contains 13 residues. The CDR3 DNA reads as TGTGCCAGCTCATCTCCGCTACGGGAGGGCTACACCTTC. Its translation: CASSSPLREGYTF.

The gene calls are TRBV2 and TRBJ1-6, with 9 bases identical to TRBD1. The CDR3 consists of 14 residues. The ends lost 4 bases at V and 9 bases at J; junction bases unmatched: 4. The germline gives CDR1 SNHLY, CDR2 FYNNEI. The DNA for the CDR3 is TGTGCCAGCAGTGCGGACAGGGGAAGTTCACCCCTCCACTTT. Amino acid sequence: CASSADRGSSPLHF.

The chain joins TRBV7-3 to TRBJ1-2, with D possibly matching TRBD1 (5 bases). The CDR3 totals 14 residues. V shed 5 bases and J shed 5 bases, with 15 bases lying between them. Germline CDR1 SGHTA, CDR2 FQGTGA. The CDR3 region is CASSPRPGGYGYTF. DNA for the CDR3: TGTGCCAGCAGCCCCCGACCCGGGGGTTATGGCTACACCTTC. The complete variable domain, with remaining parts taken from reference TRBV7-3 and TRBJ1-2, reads GAGVSQTPSNKVTEKGKYVELRCDPISGHTALYWYRQSLGQGPEFLIYFQGTGAADDSGLPNDRFFAVRPEGSVSTLKIQRTERGDSAVYLCASSPRPGGYGYTFGSGTRLTVV.

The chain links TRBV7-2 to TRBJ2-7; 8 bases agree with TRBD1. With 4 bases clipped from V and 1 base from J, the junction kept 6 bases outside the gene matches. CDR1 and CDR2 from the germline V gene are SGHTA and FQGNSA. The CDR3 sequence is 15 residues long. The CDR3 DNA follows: TGTGCCAGCAGCTCACAGGGGGGTGGATCCTACGAGCAGTACTTC. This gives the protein CASSSQGGGSYEQYF.

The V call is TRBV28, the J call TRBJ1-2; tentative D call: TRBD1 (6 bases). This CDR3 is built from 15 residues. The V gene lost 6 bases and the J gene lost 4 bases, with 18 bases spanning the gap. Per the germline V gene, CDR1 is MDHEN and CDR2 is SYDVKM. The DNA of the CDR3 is TGTGCCAGCAGCTACGGGACACCGGCCGCCTATGGCTACACCTTC. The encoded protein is CASSYGTPAAYGYTF.

The CDR3 DNA is TGTGCCAGCTCCCGAAGGGCAGGGTCCTTCGCTTTCTTT. Protein: CASSRRAGSFAFF. This sequence joins TRBV2 and TRBJ1-1; a possible D gene is TRBD1 (5 bases). V lost 8 bases and J 11 bases, leaving 21 bases between the germline ends. This CDR3 comprises 13 residues. Germline loops: CDR1 SNHLY, CDR2 FYNNEI.

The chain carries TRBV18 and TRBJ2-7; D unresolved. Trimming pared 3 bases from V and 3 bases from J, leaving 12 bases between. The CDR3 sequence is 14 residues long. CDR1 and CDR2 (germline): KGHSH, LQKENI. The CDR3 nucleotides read TGTGCCAGCTCACCGCTTAAGCCGCACTACGAGCAGTACTTC. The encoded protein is CASSPLKPHYEQYF. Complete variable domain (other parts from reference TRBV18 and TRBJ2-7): NAGVMQNPRHLVRRRGQEARLRCSPMKGHSHVYWYRQLPEEGLKFMVYLQKENIIDESGMPKERFSAEFPKEGPSILRIQQVVRGDSAAYFCASSPLKPHYEQYFGPGTRLTVT.